This TCR beta chain was sequenced for a study of cytomegalovirus exposure and HLA in healthy donors. Both 60 Vbeta primers and 13 Jbeta primers went into the PCR. Profiled with immunoSEQ multiplex PCR; TCRdb holds only in-frame clones, not every one. Of under 200,000 clones listed, about three quarters are singletons. Worth noting for this clone: Its antigen is unknown.

Study-level results: Researchers reported in a later analysis that a missense DCLRE1C variant was tied to TCR beta V- and J-gene trimming. CMV serostatus alone was available as immune exposure information.

The sample consisted of PBMCs. The receptor was derived from a woman between 40 and 55 years old in good health and CMV-seropositive.

The CDR3 reads CASTGIHEQYF. The DNA of the CDR3 is TGTGCCAGCACAGGGATTCACGAGCAGTACTTC. The V gene is TRBV6-5, the J gene TRBJ2-7; D is possibly TRBD1 (5 bases). This CDR3 comprises 11 residues. Germline V gives CDR1 MNHEY, CDR2 SVGAGI. V lost 7 bases and J lost 5, with 9 bases in between.